This TCR beta chain was recorded in a study of neoadjuvant anti-PD-1 for oral cavity cancer. This clone was detected a few times. V lost 0 bases and J lost 4, with 9 bases in between. The CDR3 covers 14 residues. CDR1 is MNHEY, CDR2 SVGAGI, per germline. Libraries were prepared by immunoSEQ multiplex PCR; TCRdb keeps only in-frame clonotypes and omits some of them. Of 1,500 or so clones listed, more than 50% are singletons. The time point is: after neoadjuvant nivolumab, at surgical resection. This receptor was taken from a person aged 35-79 years with oral cavity squamous cell carcinoma. Sequencing used tumor tissue, obtained after nivolumab (anti-PD-1) treatment. V gene TRBV6-5 combines with J gene TRBJ2-5, with D hard to call. The CDR3 is CASSYSGRRETQYF. In nucleotides, the CDR3 is TGTGCCAGCAGTTACTCTGGCAGGAGAGAGACCCAGTACTTC.